The sample holds a few counts of the clone carrying this T cell receptor (beta chain). The data were produced by immunoSEQ multiplex PCR, yet TCRdb's version contains in-frame clones alone and is incomplete. The sample lists 95,000 to 150,000 clones; 90% were seen once. The sample belongs to a study of T cell responses to AZD1222 COVID-19 vaccine. Germline CDR1 is LNHNV and CDR2 is YYDKDF (reference sequence). The V and J ends lost 3 bases and 13 bases respectively, with 16 bases between them. The CDR3 runs to 14 residues. The input for sequencing was peripheral blood, taken on day 0 of MenACWY control vaccination. This TCR came from an adult in good health. The chain couples TRBV15 to TRBJ1-6; D is undetermined. This chain's CDR3 is CATSSDSDTAPLHF. In nucleotides, the CDR3 is TGTGCCACCAGCAGCGACTCAGATACCGCTCCCCTCCACTTT.